Below, 16 T cell receptor beta chains from the same sample are listed, as sequenced in a study of OX40 agonist ivuxolimab in advanced cancers. This table comes from immunoSEQ multiplex PCR, and its TCRdb copy is limited to in-frame clones, with some not included. The table lists roughly 80,000 clones, under 90% of them singletons. The specimen was CD4+ or CD8+ T cells sorted from blood, collected in a trial of the OX40 agonist ivuxolimab. Receptors originate from an adult with an advanced solid tumor such as melanoma, head and neck, liver or kidney cancer.

This clone was found a few times. The V call is TRBV7-6, the J call TRBJ2-3; either TRBD1 or TRBD2 may supply D (7 bases each). With 7 bases removed from V and 5 bases from J, the gap between germline ends came to 13 bases. CDR3 length equals 13 residues. The germline CDR1 and CDR2 sequences are SGHVS and FNYEAQ. The chain's CDR3 is CASKGAGVDTQYF. The CDR3 DNA follows: TGTGCCAGCAAGGGGGCGGGAGTAGATACGCAGTATTTT.

This clone was picked up a small number of times. The chain uses TRBV4-2 and TRBJ2-5; TRBD2 matches at 11 bases. This CDR3 has 18 amino acids. The junction had 11 bases not matched to a gene; V was cut back by 0 bases and J by 5 bases. Germline V lookup: CDR1 LGHNA, CDR2 YNFKEQ. CDR3: CASSQDTLAGGRGETQYF. The CDR3 DNA reads as TGTGCCAGCAGCCAAGATACGCTAGCGGGAGGTCGGGGGGAGACCCAGTACTTC.

The chain has TRBV5-5 and TRBJ1-5; the D is unclear. The CDR3 is 14 residues long. Trimming pared 0 bases from V and 3 bases from J, leaving 7 bases between. Germline CDR1 SGHKS, CDR2 YYEKEE (reference sequence). The CDR3 reads CASSLASFNQPQHF. The CDR3 nucleotides are TGTGCCAGCAGCTTGGCGTCTTTCAATCAGCCCCAGCATTTT.

In this sample, this clone turned up once. The chain carries TRBV5-4 and TRBJ1-2; tentative D call: TRBD1 (5 bases). This CDR3 is built from 15 residues. Looked up from germline, CDR1 is SGHNT and CDR2 is YYREEE (reference sequence). Trimming shortened V by 4 bases and J by 2 bases, and 15 bases separated the two germline ends. This CDR3 reads CASSPPNEGNYGYTF. Written as DNA, the CDR3 is TGTGCCAGCAGCCCACCGAACGAGGGGAACTATGGCTACACCTTC.

This rearrangement joins TRBV14 to TRBJ1-1; D gene ambiguous. This CDR3 has 15 amino acids. Germline V gene lookup returns CDR1 SGHDN and CDR2 FVKESK. Trimming removed 6 bases at V and 1 base at J, with 15 bases between. The DNA for the CDR3 is TGTGCCAGCAGTACGGGGTTACAGCAGAACACTGAAGCTTTCTTT. This codes for CASSTGLQQNTEAFF.

The genes are TRBV6-1 and TRBJ2-4; either TRBD1 or TRBD2 may supply D (5 bases each). Germline loops: CDR1 MNHNS, CDR2 SASEGT. V dropped 3 bases and J dropped 2 bases, with 17 bases sitting between them. The CDR3 has 17 amino acids. The CDR3 nucleotides are TGTGCCAGCAGTGATGGCGACAGCGCCGGGACCAAAAACATTCAGTACTTC. Translated, it gives CASSDGDSAGTKNIQYF.

For this clone: This sample also contains other DNA sequences that code for the same CDR3. J is TRBJ2-5 and V is TRBV7-2, with no clear D. CDR1 and CDR2 from the germline V gene are SGHTA and FQGNSA. This CDR3 has 11 amino acids. The germline V and J ends were trimmed by 2 bases and 5 bases, with 3 bases remaining between them. The CDR3 bases are TGTGCCAGCAGCTTAAAGGAGACCCAGTACTTC. Encoded protein: CASSLKETQYF.

This clone has just a few counts. This chain connects TRBV6-5 to TRBJ2-3; 9 positions agree with TRBD2. V shed 3 bases, J shed 5 bases, and the junction held 6 bases outside the gene matches. The CDR3 is 15 amino acids. CDR1 and CDR2 (germline): MNHEY, SVGAGI. The CDR3 reads CASSYGGRAGDTQYF. CDR3 coding DNA: TGTGCCAGCAGTTATGGCGGGAGGGCAGGAGATACGCAGTATTTT.

The chain is built from TRBV25-1 and TRBJ2-1; 9 nucleotides line up with TRBD2. The CDR3 consists of 16 residues. Germline-derived CDR1 and CDR2 are MGHDK and SYGVNS. V trimming: 6 bases; J trimming: 8 bases; junction bases outside the gene matches: 14. CDR3 protein: CASSANLAGYIDEQFF. The DNA of the CDR3 is TGTGCCAGCAGCGCGAATCTAGCGGGGTACATCGATGAGCAGTTCTTC.

This clone was seen just once. The chain joins TRBV28 to TRBJ1-2, with D perhaps TRBD1 (5 bases). Germline V CDR1 and CDR2: MDHEN, SYDVKM. The length of the CDR3 is 16 residues. V lost 5 bases to trimming and J lost 4 bases, with 20 bases between them. In DNA, the CDR3 is TGTGCCAGCAGTCTGTCGGGGCGGCGAGACTTCTATGGCTACACCTTC. This sequence encodes CASSLSGRRDFYGYTF.

This clone came up a few times. The chain has TRBV10-2 and TRBJ2-2; TRBD1 matches at 9 bases. The CDR3 consists of 15 residues. J was trimmed by 5 bases and V by 5 bases; bases with no gene match: 6. Germline-derived CDR1 and CDR2 are WSHSY and SAAADI. The CDR3 region has the DNA TGCGCCAGCAGTATTAGGGACAGGGTTACCGGGGAGCTGTTTTTT. This encodes CASSIRDRVTGELFF.

The chain combines TRBV6-1 with TRBJ1-2, with unresolved D. The germline V gene has CDR1 MNHNS and CDR2 SASEGT. The CDR3 covers 12 residues. Trimming shortened V by 2 bases and J by 6 bases, and 7 bases separated the two germline ends. CDR3 protein: CASSENSDGYTF. As DNA, the CDR3 is TGTGCCAGCAGTGAAAACAGCGATGGCTACACCTTC.

The chain links TRBV28 to TRBJ1-1; 8 bases map to TRBD1. CDR3 size: 14 residues. Germline-derived CDR1 and CDR2 are MDHEN and SYDVKM. J gave up 5 bases and V 6 bases, and 8 bases lay outside the gene matches. For the CDR3, the DNA is TGTGCCAGCAGGCGGACAGGGAGCGAAACTGAAGCTTTCTTT. As protein: CASRRTGSETEAFF.

The CDR3 protein is CASSTTDTQYF. DNA for the CDR3: TGTGCCAGCAGTACGACAGATACGCAGTATTTT. J is TRBJ2-3 and V is TRBV6-6; D gene uncertain. Germline loops: CDR1 MNHNY, CDR2 SVGAGI (reference sequence). CDR3 size: 11 residues. The germline V and J ends were trimmed by 5 bases and 3 bases, with 3 bases remaining between them.

This rearrangement joins TRBV30 to TRBJ2-5; TRBD2 matches at 7 bases. V was clipped by 5 bases and J by 5 bases; unmatched bases: 8. The germline V gene encodes CDR1 GTSNPN and CDR2 SVGIG (reference sequence). The CDR3 consists of 13 residues. The DNA for the CDR3 is TGTGCCTGGGGCGGGGGATTGGGGGAGACCCAGTACTTC. This encodes CAWGGGLGETQYF.

The rearrangement links TRBV5-4 to TRBJ2-7, with TRBD1 matching 9 bases. The CDR3 has 13 amino acids. Per germline, CDR1 SGHNT and CDR2 YYREEE (reference sequence). The V gene end was trimmed by 3 bases and the J gene end by 5 bases; junction bases not matched to a gene: 3. CDR3 sequence: CASSSRDRDEQYF. The CDR3, as DNA: TGTGCCAGCAGCTCCCGGGACAGGGACGAGCAGTACTTC.